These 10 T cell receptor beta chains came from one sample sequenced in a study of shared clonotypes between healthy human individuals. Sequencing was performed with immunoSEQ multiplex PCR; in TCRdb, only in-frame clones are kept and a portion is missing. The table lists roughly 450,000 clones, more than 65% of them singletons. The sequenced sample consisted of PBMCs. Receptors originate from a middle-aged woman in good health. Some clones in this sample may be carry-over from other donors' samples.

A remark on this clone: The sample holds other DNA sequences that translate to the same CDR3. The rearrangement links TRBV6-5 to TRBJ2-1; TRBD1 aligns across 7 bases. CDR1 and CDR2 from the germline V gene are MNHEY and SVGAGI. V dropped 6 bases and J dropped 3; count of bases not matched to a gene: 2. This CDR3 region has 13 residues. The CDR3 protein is CASSRDSYNEQFF. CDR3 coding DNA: TGTGCCAGCAGCCGGGACAGCTACAATGAGCAGTTCTTC.

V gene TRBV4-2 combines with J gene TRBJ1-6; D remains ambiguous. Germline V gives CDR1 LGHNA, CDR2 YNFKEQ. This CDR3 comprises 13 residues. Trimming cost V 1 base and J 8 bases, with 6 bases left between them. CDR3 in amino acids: CASSQGWDSPLHF. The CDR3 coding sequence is TGTGCCAGCAGCCAAGGGTGGGATTCACCCCTCCACTTT.

The CDR3: CASSKHDGAVCEQYF. The CDR3 nucleotides read TGTGCCAGCAGCAAGCACGACGGGGCTGTCTGCGAGCAGTACTTC. J is TRBJ2-7 and V is TRBV21-1. TRBV21-1 is annotated as a pseudogene. This CDR3 contains 15 residues.

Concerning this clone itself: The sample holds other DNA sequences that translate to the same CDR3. The CDR3 loop is CASSPRTGTYEQYF. DNA of the CDR3: TGTGCCAGTAGTCCTAGGACGGGCACCTACGAGCAGTACTTC. The V call is TRBV19, the J call TRBJ2-7, with unresolved D. This CDR3 comprises 14 residues. Per the germline V gene, CDR1 is LNHDA and CDR2 is SQIVND (reference sequence). Trimming left V 5 bases short and J 2 bases short, with 13 bases between.

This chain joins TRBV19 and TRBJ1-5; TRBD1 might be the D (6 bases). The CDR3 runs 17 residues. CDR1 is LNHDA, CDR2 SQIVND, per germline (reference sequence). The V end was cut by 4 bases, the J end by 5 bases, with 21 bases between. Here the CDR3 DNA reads TGTGCCAGTAGTACCCCCCGGGGGGGCAGGGGTGATCAGCCCCAGCATTTT. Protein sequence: CASSTPRGGRGDQPQHF.

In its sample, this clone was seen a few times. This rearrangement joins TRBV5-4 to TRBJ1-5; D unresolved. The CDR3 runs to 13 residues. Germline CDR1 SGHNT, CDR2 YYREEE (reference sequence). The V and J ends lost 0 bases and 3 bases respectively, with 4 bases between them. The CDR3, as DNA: TGTGCCAGCAGCTTGGGTACCAATCAGCCCCAGCATTTT. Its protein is CASSLGTNQPQHF.

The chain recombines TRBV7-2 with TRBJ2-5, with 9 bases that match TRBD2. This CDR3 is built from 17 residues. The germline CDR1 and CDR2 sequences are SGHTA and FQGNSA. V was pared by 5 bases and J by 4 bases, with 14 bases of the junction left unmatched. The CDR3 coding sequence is TGTGCCAGCAGCAAATACAGTTTTAGCGGGAGTGGAGAGACCCAGTACTTC. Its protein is CASSKYSFSGSGETQYF.

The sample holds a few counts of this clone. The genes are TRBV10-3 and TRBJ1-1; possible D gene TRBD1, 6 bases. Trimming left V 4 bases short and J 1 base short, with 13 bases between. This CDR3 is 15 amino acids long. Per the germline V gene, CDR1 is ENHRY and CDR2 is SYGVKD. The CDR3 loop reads CAISGGGTGNTEAFF. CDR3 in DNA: TGTGCCATCAGTGGAGGGGGGACGGGGAACACTGAAGCTTTCTTT.

CDR3 in amino acids: CASSHGLLAKNIQYF. CDR3 in DNA: TGCGCCAGCAGCCACGGACTGTTAGCCAAAAACATTCAGTACTTC. The gene calls are TRBV4-1 and TRBJ2-4; TRBD2 might be the D (5 bases). From germline, CDR1 is MGHRA and CDR2 YSYEKL. The ends were cut back, 3 bases at V and 0 bases at J, with 9 bases in the middle. The CDR3 totals 15 residues.

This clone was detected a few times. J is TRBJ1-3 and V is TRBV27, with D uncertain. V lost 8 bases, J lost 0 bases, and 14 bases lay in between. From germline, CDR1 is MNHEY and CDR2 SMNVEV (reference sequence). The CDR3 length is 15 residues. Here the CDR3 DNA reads TGTGCCAGCCGTCCCCACTCCTTCTCTGGAAACACCATATATTTT. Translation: CASRPHSFSGNTIYF.